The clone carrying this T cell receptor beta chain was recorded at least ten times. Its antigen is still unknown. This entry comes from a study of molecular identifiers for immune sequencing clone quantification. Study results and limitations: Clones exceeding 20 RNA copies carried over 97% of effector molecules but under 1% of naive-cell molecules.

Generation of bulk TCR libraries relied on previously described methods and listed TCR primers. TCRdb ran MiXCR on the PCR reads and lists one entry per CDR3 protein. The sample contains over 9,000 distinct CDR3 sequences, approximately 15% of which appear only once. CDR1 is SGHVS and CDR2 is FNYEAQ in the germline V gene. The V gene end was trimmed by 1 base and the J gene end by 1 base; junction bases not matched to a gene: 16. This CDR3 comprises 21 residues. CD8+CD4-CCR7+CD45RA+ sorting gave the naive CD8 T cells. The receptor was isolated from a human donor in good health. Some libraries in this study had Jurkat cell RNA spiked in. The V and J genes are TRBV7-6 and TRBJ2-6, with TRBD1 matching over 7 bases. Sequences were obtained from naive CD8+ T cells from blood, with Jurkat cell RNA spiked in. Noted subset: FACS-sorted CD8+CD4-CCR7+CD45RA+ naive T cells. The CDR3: CASSLGSSRTGFASGANVLTF. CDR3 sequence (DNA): TGTGCCAGCAGCTTAGGGTCTTCGAGGACAGGTTTTGCTTCTGGGGCCAACGTCCTGACTTTC.